The 2 T cell receptor beta chains presented below share a single source sample, sequenced in a study of blood T cell repertoires in COVID-19. Profiled with immunoSEQ multiplex PCR; TCRdb holds only in-frame clones, not every one. The sample records roughly 76,000 clones, about 80% being singletons. Sequenced material: peripheral blood. The receptors derive from a human donor in a cohort sampled during active COVID-19.

J is TRBJ2-1 and V is TRBV5-1, with TRBD2 as a possible D gene (6 bases). This CDR3 has 15 amino acids. Per the germline V gene, CDR1 is SGHRS and CDR2 is YFSETQ. The V end was cut by 4 bases, the J end by 0 bases, with 11 bases between. Here the CDR3 reads CASSRDSSSYNEQFF. The CDR3 DNA reads TGCGCCAGCAGCCGGGACTCAAGCTCCTACAATGAGCAGTTCTTC. Variable domain in full (rest from reference TRBV5-1 and TRBJ2-1): KAGVTQTPRYLIKTRGQQVTLSCSPISGHRSVSWYQQTPGQGLQFLFEYFSETQRNKGNFPGRFSGRQFSNSRSEMNVSTLELGDSALYLCASSRDSSSYNEQFFGPGTRLTVL.

The V and J genes are TRBV12-5 and TRBJ2-7; D is perhaps TRBD2 (6 bases). V dropped 7 bases and J dropped 2 bases, with 15 bases sitting between them. The CDR3 spans 14 residues. Germline values: CDR1 LGHNT, CDR2 FRNRAP. CDR3 region: CASDSGRVPYEQYF. The CDR3 coding sequence is TGTGCTAGTGATAGCGGCAGGGTACCCTACGAGCAGTACTTC.